Each of the 24 T cell receptor beta chains below was sequenced from the same sample in a study of cytomegalovirus exposure and HLA in healthy donors. The PCR used 60 Vbeta and 13 Jbeta primers. Profiling relied on immunoSEQ multiplex PCR, and the TCRdb table lists in-frame clones only, not all of them. The sample has around 64,000 clones; roughly 75% are singletons. Sequencing used PBMCs. These receptors were taken from a man younger than 40 in good health and CMV-seropositive.

Comment on this clone: Other DNA sequences in this specimen translate into the identical CDR3. The chain links TRBV5-1 to TRBJ1-1; 8 nucleotides align to TRBD1. V lost 4 bases to trimming and J lost 8 bases; unmatched junction nucleotides: 7. From germline, CDR1 is SGHRS and CDR2 YFSETQ. The CDR3 length is 13 residues. The CDR3 here is CASSKGTGGEAFF. CDR3 nucleotide sequence: TGCGCCAGCAGCAAGGGAACAGGGGGAGAAGCTTTCTTT.

This clone was seen a few times. V gene TRBV4-3 combines with J gene TRBJ2-5; 10 positions agree with TRBD1. Trimming at V came to 0 bases and at J to 4 bases, leaving 11 bases not matched to a gene. The CDR3 consists of 18 residues. CDR1 and CDR2 (germline): LGHNA, YSLEER. The CDR3 region is CASSQDKGADRGRETQYF. DNA for the CDR3: TGCGCCAGCAGCCAAGATAAAGGGGCTGACAGGGGGCGAGAGACCCAGTACTTC.

This clone is labeled medium-sized. V usage is TRBV6-6 and J usage is TRBJ1-2; maybe TRBD1 (6 bases). V was trimmed by 7 bases and J by 1 base, leaving 19 bases between them. Germline V CDR1 and CDR2: MNHNY, SVGAGI (reference sequence). The CDR3 has 16 amino acids. The CDR3 region has the DNA TGTGCCAGCATCCCCCCGGAAACAGGGTATAACTATGGCTACACCTTC. Amino acids: CASIPPETGYNYGYTF.

The genes are TRBV7-8 and TRBJ2-4; unclear D gene. The CDR3 is made up of 13 amino acids. The V end lost 1 base, the J end lost 5 bases, and 6 bases lay between the germline ends. From germline, CDR1 is SGHVS and CDR2 FQNEAQ. CDR3 sequence reads: CASSLVGENIQYF. The CDR3 coding sequence is TGTGCCAGCAGCTTAGTCGGAGAAAACATTCAGTACTTC.

The chain has TRBV10-3 and TRBJ2-7, with TRBD2 matching over 7 bases. This CDR3 region has 14 residues. V gave up 7 bases and J gave up 2 bases; unmatched junction bases: 8. Per the germline V gene, CDR1 is ENHRY and CDR2 is SYGVKD. CDR3 nucleotide sequence: TGTGCCATCACGCCGGGGGGAGGGACCTACGAGCAGTACTTC. Translated, it gives CAITPGGGTYEQYF.

V is TRBV5-1 and J is TRBJ1-2, with 10 bases matching TRBD1. Germline V lookup: CDR1 SGHRS, CDR2 YFSETQ. The CDR3 loop spans 14 amino acids. Trimming cost V 3 bases and J 7 bases; bases outside gene matches: 6. The CDR3, as DNA: TGCGCCAGCAGCTCCGGGACAGGGGCCTTTGGCTACACCTTC. This sequence encodes CASSSGTGAFGYTF.

This rearrangement joins TRBV18 to TRBJ2-2; 7 bases map to TRBD1. The CDR3 totals 15 residues. Germline V gives CDR1 KGHSH, CDR2 LQKENI. The V gene end was trimmed by 1 base and the J gene end by 5 bases; junction bases not matched to a gene: 4. The CDR3 DNA reads TGTGCCAGCTCACCACGGGACAGAGGGACCGGGGAGCTGTTTTTT. This translates into CASSPRDRGTGELFF.

This sequence joins TRBV2 and TRBJ1-1; D is ambiguous. Germline values: CDR1 SNHLY, CDR2 FYNNEI. The CDR3 covers 12 residues. Trimming shortened V by 0 bases and J by 5 bases, and 4 bases separated the two germline ends. The CDR3 DNA sequence: TGTGCCAGCAGTGAAGCGCGAACTGAAGCTTTCTTT. Residues: CASSEARTEAFF.

The chain couples TRBV19 to TRBJ1-5, with 7 nucleotides matching TRBD1. The CDR3 has 17 amino acids. V shed 6 bases, J shed 7 bases, and the junction held 18 bases outside the gene matches. Germline V gives CDR1 LNHDA, CDR2 SQIVND (reference sequence). The CDR3 DNA is TGTGCCAGTAGCCATGGGGTGGCCAACAGGGGTGGACAGCCCCAGCATTTT. Protein product: CASSHGVANRGGQPQHF.

The genes are TRBV18 and TRBJ1-2; 8 bases agree with TRBD1. The CDR3 covers 14 residues. Trimming cost V 3 bases and J 0 bases; bases outside gene matches: 0. Germline CDR1 KGHSH, CDR2 LQKENI. CDR3 DNA sequence: TGTGCCAGCTCACCGGACAGGGCTAACTATGGCTACACCTTC. Translating gives CASSPDRANYGYTF.

The chain links TRBV28 to TRBJ1-1; the D gene is possibly TRBD1 (6 bases). Germline CDR1 MDHEN, CDR2 SYDVKM. This CDR3 has 13 residues. V lost 6 bases to trimming and J lost 1 base, with 9 bases between them. Here the CDR3 reads CASRIGGNTEAFF. The CDR3, as DNA: TGTGCCAGCAGGATAGGGGGGAACACTGAAGCTTTCTTT.

DNA for the CDR3: TGTGCCAGCAGTTTATATAGAGGTTACACCTTC. It codes for CASSLYRGYTF. The rearrangement links TRBV28 to TRBJ1-2; no firm D call. V was cut by 1 base and J by 11 bases, with 8 bases left in between. Germline V lookup: CDR1 MDHEN, CDR2 SYDVKM. The CDR3 is 11 residues long.

The chain uses TRBV4-3 and TRBJ2-5; 7 nucleotides align to TRBD2. The tail of the sequence fits TRBJ2-7 better, so the J call may be wrong. The CDR3 is 16 amino acids. Germline V gives CDR1 LGHNA, CDR2 YSLEER. The CDR3 protein is CASSQVGRGGPYEQYF. The CDR3 DNA reads as TGCGCCAGCAGCCAAGTAGGGAGGGGCGGTCCCTACGAGCAGTACTTC.

This sequence joins TRBV9 and TRBJ2-3, with D perhaps TRBD1 (6 bases). Germline CDR1 is SGDLS and CDR2 is YYNGEE. The CDR3 spans 16 residues. V was clipped by 0 bases and J by 2 bases, with 13 bases between them. CDR3 in amino acids: CASSVAAGASTDTQYF. CDR3 in DNA: TGTGCCAGCAGCGTAGCGGCAGGGGCCTCCACAGATACGCAGTATTTT.

V gene TRBV4-2 combines with J gene TRBJ2-1; 8 nucleotides align to TRBD2. CDR1 is LGHNA and CDR2 is YNFKEQ in the germline V gene. The CDR3 extends over 16 amino acids. The trim removed 1 base at V and 4 bases at J, leaving 6 bases unmatched. CDR3 nucleotide sequence: TGTGCCAGCAGCCAAGGGGCGGGGGGAGCATACAATGAGCAGTTCTTC. Amino acids: CASSQGAGGAYNEQFF.

The chain combines TRBV19 with TRBJ2-5, with D possibly matching TRBD2 (5 bases). CDR3 length: 13 residues. Germline assignment: CDR1 LNHDA and CDR2 SQIVND (reference sequence). V was cut by 5 bases and J by 5 bases, with 12 bases left in between. CDR3 region: CASSPGREETQYF. CDR3 bases: TGTGCCAGTAGTCCAGGAAGGGAGGAGACCCAGTACTTC.

The V call is TRBV6-5, the J call TRBJ1-3; TRBD1 matches at 10 bases. CDR1 and CDR2 (germline): MNHEY, SVGAGI. V lost 5 bases and J lost 6; bases outside the gene matches: 7. CDR3 size: 15 residues. Written as DNA, the CDR3 is TGTGCCAGCAGTGGGGGCGGACAGGGGGTAAACACCATATATTTT. Translation gives CASSGGGQGVNTIYF.

This clone was seen a handful of times. The J gene is TRBJ1-4, the V gene TRBV4-1, with a tentative D call TRBD1 (6 bases). Trimming took 4 bases from V and 4 from J, leaving 13 bases between them. Germline CDR1 and CDR2: MGHRA and YSYEKL. The CDR3 runs 15 residues. CDR3 bases: TGCGCCAGCAGCCTGACGGACAGACTTAATGAAAAACTGTTTTTT. Its translation: CASSLTDRLNEKLFF.

The V and J genes are TRBV19 and TRBJ1-5, with D possibly TRBD1 on 6 matching bases. Looked up from germline, CDR1 is LNHDA and CDR2 is SQIVND (reference sequence). The CDR3 runs to 14 residues. The V end was cut by 0 bases, the J end by 6 bases, with 9 bases between. The CDR3 nucleotides read TGTGCCAGTAGTATAGACAGGGGCGGTCAGCCCCAGCATTTT. This gives the protein CASSIDRGGQPQHF.

The chain is built from TRBV12-5 and TRBJ2-5; 8 nucleotides agree with TRBD1. The CDR3 is 18 residues long. The germline V gene encodes CDR1 LGHNT and CDR2 FRNRAP. V lost 0 bases to trimming and J lost 5 bases; unmatched junction nucleotides: 14. CDR3 loop: CASGLVRGGRGRGETQYF. As DNA, the CDR3 is TGTGCTAGTGGTTTGGTACGAGGAGGCAGGGGGCGAGGGGAGACCCAGTACTTC. Full variable domain (rest looked up from reference TRBV12-5 and TRBJ2-5): DARVTQTPRHKVTEMGQEVTMRCQPILGHNTVFWYRQTMMQGLELLAYFRNRAPLDDSGMPKDRFSAEMPDATLATLKIQPSEPRDSAVYFCASGLVRGGRGRGETQYFGPGTRLLVL.

The chain is built from TRBV27 and TRBJ1-5; TRBD1 might be the D (6 bases). In germline, CDR1 is MNHEY, CDR2 SMNVEV (reference sequence). The CDR3 length is 14 residues. V was pared by 6 bases and J by 5 bases, with 14 bases between. The CDR3 region is CASRPTGLDQPQHF. The CDR3 nucleotides read TGTGCCAGCAGACCTACAGGGCTTGATCAGCCCCAGCATTTT.

The J gene is TRBJ1-2, the V gene TRBV7-9; weak D call: TRBD1 (6 bases). V was trimmed by 4 bases and J by 8 bases, leaving 11 bases between them. CDR3 length: 12 amino acids. Germline V gene sequence: CDR1 SEHNR, CDR2 FQNEAQ (reference sequence). CDR3: CASSSTGRGYTF. CDR3 sequence (DNA): TGTGCCAGCAGCTCGACAGGCCGCGGCTACACCTTC.

The chain carries TRBV7-8 and TRBJ1-2, with a possible D match to TRBD1 (5 bases). The CDR3 totals 14 residues. Germline V gives CDR1 SGHVS, CDR2 FQNEAQ. V lost 2 bases and J lost 2, with 9 bases in between. The CDR3 here is CASSLLRQNYGYTF. For the CDR3, the DNA is TGTGCCAGCAGCTTACTCCGACAGAACTATGGCTACACCTTC.

J is TRBJ2-7 and V is TRBV5-6, with TRBD1 matching 7 bases. The V segment lost 4 bases and the J segment 5 bases; nucleotides outside the gene matches: 9. CDR3 size: 14 residues. Looked up from germline, CDR1 is SGHDT and CDR2 is YYEEEE. CDR3 sequence reads: CASSPTTGIHEQYF. CDR3 coding DNA: TGTGCCAGCAGCCCCACGACAGGGATCCACGAGCAGTACTTC.